These 27 T cell receptor beta chains were sequenced from one sample in a study of T cells in Graves' hyperthyroidism and ophthalmopathy. The CDR3 regions of TCR beta were amplified from RNA transcripts. Primed by the HTBI set, a first-round RT-PCR was run on the TCR CDR3. TCRdb re-analysed the multiplex PCR reads in MiXCR, keeping a single row per CDR3 protein. The repertoire includes some 560,000 distinct CDR3 sequences, 14% of them detected once, and approximately 15% sits in the top ten. The sequenced sample consisted of blood. All receptors derive from a woman in her 40s with Graves' hyperthyroidism.

This clonotype was seen a handful of times. The V call is TRBV12-3 or TRBV12-4, the J call TRBJ2-2; possible D gene TRBD1, 5 bases. The CDR3 consists of 15 residues. V lost 7 bases and J 6 bases, leaving 18 bases between the germline ends. DNA for the CDR3: TGTGCCAGCATTAGGACACAGAGATTCGCCGGGGAGCTGTTTTTT. It yields the protein CASIRTQRFAGELFF.

This clonotype was recorded many times. The chain links TRBV28 to TRBJ1-5; the D is unclear. V shed 8 bases and J shed 3 bases, with 11 bases lying between them. CDR3 length: 13 amino acids. CDR1 and CDR2 (germline): MDHEN, SYDVKM. The CDR3 reads CASREAFNQPQHF. DNA of the CDR3: TGTGCCAGCCGCGAAGCTTTCAATCAGCCCCAGCATTTT.

This clonotype was seen many times. The chain is built from TRBV27 and TRBJ2-7; D call uncertain. Between the trimmed V and J ends, which lost 0 bases and 0 bases, there was a span of 6 bases. There are 14 residues in the CDR3. Germline lookup yields CDR1 MNHEY and CDR2 SMNVEV (reference sequence). CDR3 sequence (DNA): TGTGCCAGCAGTTTATCGCCCTACTCCTACGAGCAGTACTTC. It codes for CASSLSPYSYEQYF.

The CDR3 sequence: CASGLVLAGLASEQFF. Written as DNA, the CDR3 is TGTGCTAGTGGTTTGGTCCTAGCGGGATTGGCGAGCGAGCAGTTCTTC. The chain uses TRBV12-5 and TRBJ2-1; TRBD2 agrees at 9 bases. CDR3 length: 16 amino acids. Germline V CDR1 and CDR2: LGHNT, FRNRAP. Unmatched junction bases numbered 10, after V lost 0 bases and J lost 10 bases.

The chain's CDR3 is CASSPRGQGMNQPQHF. CDR3 nucleotide sequence: TGTGCCAGCAGTCCCCGAGGACAGGGCATGAATCAGCCCCAGCATTTT. The genes are TRBV6-1 and TRBJ1-5; 8 bases line up with TRBD1. V gave up 5 bases and J gave up 4 bases; unmatched junction bases: 10. Germline lookup yields CDR1 MNHNS and CDR2 SASEGT. CDR3 size: 16 residues.

In this sample, this clonotype turned up many times. The chain has TRBV2 and TRBJ1-1; perhaps TRBD1 as D (5 bases). Germline CDR1 reads SNHLY; CDR2 reads FYNNEI. The CDR3 runs 13 residues. Between the trimmed V and J ends, which lost 11 bases and 4 bases, there was a span of 17 bases. The CDR3 sequence: CACPGGEGTEAFF. DNA for the CDR3: TGTGCCTGCCCCGGGGGAGAGGGCACTGAAGCTTTCTTT.

A word on this clonotype: A read error may produce the germline difference seen at one junction end. The chain carries TRBV5-1 and TRBJ1-2; 7 bases are a match to TRBD1. Germline V gene lookup returns CDR1 SGHRS and CDR2 YFSETQ. The CDR3 has 15 residues. The chain's CDR3 is CASSWVTGRLYGYTF. The DNA for the CDR3 is TGTGCCAGCAGCTGGGTGACAGGGCGGCTCTATGGCTACACCTTC.

CDR3 protein: CASIVGQRGYNEQFF. For the CDR3, the DNA is TGTGCCAGCATAGTGGGCCAGCGTGGTTACAATGAGCAGTTCTTC. The chain joins TRBV28 to TRBJ2-1; no clear D gene. The CDR3 extends over 15 amino acids. Deletions cut 7 bases from V and 4 bases from J, with 17 bases between. Germline lookup yields CDR1 MDHEN and CDR2 SYDVKM.

The rearrangement uses TRBV5-8 and TRBJ2-1; TRBD2 matches at 10 bases. Germline V gene lookup returns CDR1 SGHTS and CDR2 YDEGEE. V lost 4 bases and J lost 15; bases outside the gene matches: 10. This CDR3 has 13 amino acids. The chain's CDR3 is CASSQVRAGGPFF. The CDR3 bases are TGTGCCAGCAGCCAGGTTAGAGCGGGAGGGCCGTTCTTC.

The chain combines TRBV25-1 with TRBJ1-5; D unresolved. Germline V lookup: CDR1 MGHDK, CDR2 SYGVNS. The CDR3 contains 12 residues. Trimming left V 4 bases short and J 9 bases short, with 10 bases between. The DNA for the CDR3 is TGTGCCAGCAGTGCTTACAGCGGGCCCCAGCATTTT. This encodes CASSAYSGPQHF.

This clonotype has at least ten counts. The gene calls are TRBV28 and TRBJ1-5, with D possibly TRBD1 on 5 matching bases. Germline CDR1 reads MDHEN; CDR2 reads SYDVKM. V was trimmed by 6 bases and J by 6 bases, leaving 9 bases between them. The CDR3 is 12 residues long. CDR3 sequence reads: CASSWGGQPQHF. The CDR3 DNA reads TGTGCCAGCAGCTGGGGGGGTCAGCCCCAGCATTTT.

The V gene is TRBV30, the J gene TRBJ2-4; the D call may be TRBD1 or TRBD2 (5 bases each). Between the trimmed V and J ends, which lost 8 bases and 0 bases, there was a span of 14 bases. Germline CDR1 and CDR2: GTSNPN and SVGIG (reference sequence). The CDR3 sequence is 14 residues long. CDR3 sequence reads: CAIGGVQAKNIQYF. The CDR3 nucleotides read TGTGCCATTGGGGGAGTACAAGCCAAAAACATTCAGTACTTC.

J is TRBJ2-2 and V is TRBV28, with 7 bases fitting TRBD2. Germline lookup yields CDR1 MDHEN and CDR2 SYDVKM. This CDR3 region has 16 residues. With V trimmed by 5 bases and J by 3 bases, 9 bases remained unmatched. The CDR3: CASSKGLTYYTGELFF. CDR3 nucleotide sequence: TGTGCCAGCAGTAAGGGACTAACATACTACACCGGGGAGCTGTTTTTT.

This clonotype was picked up many times. V and J are TRBV3-1 and TRBJ2-1; D remains unclear. CDR3 length: 13 residues. V lost 1 base and J 2 bases, leaving 3 bases between the germline ends. CDR1 and CDR2 from the germline V gene are LGHDT and YNNKEL (reference sequence). The CDR3 region has the DNA TGTGCCAGCAGCCAAGCACCCTACAATGAGCAGTTCTTC. This translates into CASSQAPYNEQFF.

This clonotype occurred many times. The V gene is TRBV2, the J gene TRBJ1-2; 11 positions agree with TRBD1. The ends lost 6 bases at V and 4 bases at J; junction bases unmatched: 7. This CDR3 region has 15 residues. Germline CDR1 is SNHLY and CDR2 is FYNNEI. The CDR3 DNA reads TGTGCCAGCAGCCCTGGGGGGACAGGGGGCTATGGCTACACCTTC. This sequence encodes CASSPGGTGGYGYTF. The full variable domain, rest sourced from reference TRBV2 and TRBJ1-2, is EPEVTQTPSHQVTQMGQEVILRCVPISNHLYFYWYRQILGQKVEFLVSFYNNEISEKSEIFDDQFSVERPDGSNFTLKIRSTKLEDSAMYFCASSPGGTGGYGYTFGSGTRLTVV.

This clonotype was counted ten times or more. This rearrangement joins TRBV28 to TRBJ1-1, with 9 positions matching TRBD1. This CDR3 region has 16 residues. CDR1 is MDHEN, CDR2 SYDVKM, per germline. The V segment lost 5 bases and the J segment 1 base; nucleotides outside the gene matches: 8. Here the CDR3 reads CASSIIQGAGNTEAFF. CDR3 DNA: TGTGCCAGCAGTATTATACAGGGGGCGGGGAACACTGAAGCTTTCTTT.

V and J are TRBV4-1 and TRBJ2-7, with 14 bases fitting TRBD2. The CDR3 loop spans 18 amino acids. V lost 2 bases and J lost 7; bases outside the gene matches: 13. The germline V gene has CDR1 MGHRA and CDR2 YSYEKL. CDR3 in DNA: TGCGCCAGCAGCCAAAACCTACCGGGACTAGCGGGAGATCAGGAGCAGTACTTC. It is translated as CASSQNLPGLAGDQEQYF.

Ten or more counts support this clonotype. The genes are TRBV5-1 and TRBJ2-7; 12 bases line up with TRBD1. CDR3 size: 15 residues. The V and J ends lost 5 bases and 5 bases, in that order; junction bases with no gene match: 8. Looked up from germline, CDR1 is SGHRS and CDR2 is YFSETQ. The CDR3, as DNA: TGCGCCAGCAGTCATGGGACAGGGGGCTTCAACGAGCAGTACTTC. Amino acid sequence: CASSHGTGGFNEQYF.

The sample holds a few counts of this clonotype. This sequence joins TRBV28 and TRBJ2-2; the match to TRBD2 covers 14 bases. After removal of 7 bases from V and 5 bases from J, the junction contained 3 bases not matched to a gene. The germline CDR1 and CDR2 sequences are MDHEN and SYDVKM. CDR3 length: 15 amino acids. CDR3 nucleotide sequence: TGTGCCAGCATCGGGACTAGCGGGAGTACCGGGGAGCTGTTTTTT. As protein: CASIGTSGSTGELFF.

This clonotype was counted ten times or more. The rearrangement joins TRBV4-1 to TRBJ1-5; 7 positions agree with TRBD1. V dropped 3 bases and J dropped 0; count of bases not matched to a gene: 2. This CDR3 is built from 15 residues. Looked up from germline, CDR1 is MGHRA and CDR2 is YSYEKL. The CDR3 spells CASSQGQYSNQPQHF. The CDR3 DNA reads as TGCGCCAGCAGCCAGGGACAGTATAGCAATCAGCCCCAGCATTTT.

V and J are TRBV5-1 and TRBJ1-2; D gene uncertain. Trimming left V 4 bases short and J 7 bases short, with 14 bases between. CDR3 length: 13 residues. Germline CDR1 and CDR2: SGHRS and YFSETQ. CDR3 loop: CASSTDLPGGYTF. CDR3 bases: TGCGCCAGCAGCACGGACCTCCCGGGTGGCTACACCTTC. Drawing the rest from reference TRBV5-1 and TRBJ1-2, the complete variable domain is KAGVTQTPRYLIKTRGQQVTLSCSPISGHRSVSWYQQTPGQGLQFLFEYFSETQRNKGNFPGRFSGRQFSNSRSEMNVSTLELGDSALYLCASSTDLPGGYTFGSGTRLTVV.

This clonotype has at least ten counts. The rearrangement uses TRBV2 and TRBJ2-7; the D gene could be TRBD1 or TRBD2 (6 bases each). The CDR3 is made up of 13 amino acids. Deletions cut 4 bases from V and 3 bases from J, with 10 bases between. The germline gives CDR1 SNHLY, CDR2 FYNNEI. CDR3 bases: TGTGCCAGCAGTGTGGGGGGCCACTACGAGCAGTACTTC. Translated: CASSVGGHYEQYF.

Ten or more counts support this clonotype. CDR3 in DNA: TGTGCCAGCAGTGAAGATTCCGCGGGGACCTTC. This encodes CASSEDSAGTF. The J gene is TRBJ1-2, the V gene TRBV2, with D hard to call. The CDR3 spans 11 residues. With 1 base removed from V and 14 bases from J, the gap between germline ends came to 11 bases. CDR1 and CDR2 from the germline V gene are SNHLY and FYNNEI.

This clonotype has a handful of counts. V and J are TRBV11-2 and TRBJ1-5, with a possible D match to TRBD1 (5 bases). This CDR3 spans 16 amino acids. Trimming removed 9 bases from V and 6 bases from J, with 24 bases in between. Germline assignment: CDR1 SGHAT and CDR2 FQNNGV. The CDR3 DNA is TGTGCCAGTAGTATAGTCGACAGCGGAATGGGTCAGCCCCAGCATTTT. It yields the protein CASSIVDSGMGQPQHF.

In this sample, this clonotype turned up many times. The V gene is TRBV28, the J gene TRBJ2-5; 9 nucleotides agree with TRBD2. Germline CDR1 and CDR2: MDHEN and SYDVKM. This CDR3 is 15 amino acids long. V lost 3 bases, J lost 2 bases, and 4 bases stayed unmatched. The CDR3 DNA reads as TGTGCCAGCAGTTTTTATGCGGGAGGGCAAGAGACCCAGTACTTC. Encoded protein: CASSFYAGGQETQYF.

This clonotype was counted ten times or more. The V and J genes are TRBV11-2 and TRBJ2-7; D is possibly TRBD1 (6 bases). Per germline, CDR1 SGHAT and CDR2 FQNNGV. CDR3 size: 13 residues. V was cut by 8 bases and J by 7 bases, with 18 bases left in between. The CDR3 bases are TGTGCCAGCCGACAGGATATGGTGTGGGAGCAGTACTTC. This translates into CASRQDMVWEQYF.

This clonotype was counted many times. The rearrangement joins TRBV28 to TRBJ1-2; 9 bases map to TRBD1. This CDR3 region has 17 residues. After removal of 5 bases from V and 7 bases from J, the junction contained 17 bases not matched to a gene. Germline V gene lookup returns CDR1 MDHEN and CDR2 SYDVKM. CDR3 sequence reads: CASSGSGTGRTVAGYTF. In DNA, the CDR3 is TGTGCCAGCAGTGGCTCCGGGACAGGGAGAACGGTTGCTGGCTACACCTTC.